The 12 T cell receptor beta chains listed next were all sequenced from one sample in a study of shared clonotypes between healthy human individuals. Repertoires were generated with immunoSEQ multiplex PCR, while TCRdb's copy carries only in-frame clones and drops some. The table records a few hundred thousand clones, around 86% of them present only once. The sample was memory CD8+ T cells sorted from blood. Described subset: CD45RO+ cells pooled with CCR7-negative TemRA cells. These receptors were collected from a man younger than 30 in good health.

The genes are TRBV30 and TRBJ2-7; TRBD2 is a possible D gene (5 bases). This CDR3 contains 14 residues. V was shortened by 2 bases and J by 9 bases, with 20 bases between the two germline ends. Per the germline V gene, CDR1 is GTSNPN and CDR2 is SVGIG (reference sequence). The chain's CDR3 is CAWSRGWFRQGQYF. DNA of the CDR3: TGTGCCTGGAGTCGGGGATGGTTTAGACAAGGGCAGTACTTC.

The rearrangement links TRBV6-1 to TRBJ2-1; 9 positions agree with TRBD1. The CDR3 sequence is 16 residues long. V was clipped by 1 base and J by 3 bases; unmatched bases: 4. Germline CDR1 is MNHNS and CDR2 is SASEGT. DNA for the CDR3: TGTGCCAGCAGTGAAGAGGGACAGGGTCTCTACAATGAGCAGTTCTTC. Its translation: CASSEEGQGLYNEQFF.

The chain carries TRBV6-6 and TRBJ2-7; D gene ambiguous. Germline CDR1 is MNHNY and CDR2 is SVGAGI (reference sequence). The CDR3 contains 16 residues. The V and J ends lost 0 bases and 6 bases respectively, with 18 bases between them. This chain's CDR3 is CASSYSMAYEPLEQYF. As DNA, the CDR3 is TGTGCCAGCAGTTACTCGATGGCCTACGAGCCTCTCGAGCAGTACTTC.

The chain has TRBV4-1 and TRBJ1-2, with unresolved D. Germline V gene sequence: CDR1 MGHRA, CDR2 YSYEKL. Trimming took off 0 bases at V and 3 bases at J, with 17 bases between the two ends. CDR3 length equals 17 residues. CDR3 region: CASSQDGWWWYYYGYTF. CDR3 sequence (DNA): TGCGCCAGCAGCCAAGACGGGTGGTGGTGGTATTACTATGGCTACACCTTC.

This chain uses TRBV30 with TRBJ2-6, with 11 positions matching TRBD2. The V segment lost 2 bases and the J segment 2 bases; nucleotides outside the gene matches: 8. Germline V gene data show CDR1 as GTSNPN and CDR2 as SVGIG (reference sequence). The CDR3 length is 18 residues. For the CDR3, the DNA is TGTGCCTGGAGTCAGGCTAGCGGGAGGATAACTGGGGCCAACGTCCTGACTTTC. This gives the protein CAWSQASGRITGANVLTF.

The V gene is TRBV6-5, the J gene TRBJ1-6; D might be TRBD1 (6 bases). Germline assignment: CDR1 MNHEY and CDR2 SVGAGI. The V end lost 6 bases, the J end lost 7 bases, and 13 bases lay between the germline ends. This CDR3 comprises 14 residues. CDR3 residues: CASSRPGENSPLHF. The CDR3 DNA sequence: TGTGCCAGCAGCCGGCCAGGGGAGAATTCACCCCTCCACTTT.

The gene calls are TRBV5-4 and TRBJ2-7, with no clear D. Trimming left V 2 bases short and J 4 bases short, with 7 bases between. This CDR3 is 12 amino acids long. The germline gives CDR1 SGHNT, CDR2 YYREEE (reference sequence). The CDR3 is CASSFHPYEQYF. The CDR3 DNA is TGTGCCAGCAGCTTTCACCCATACGAGCAGTACTTC.

This rearrangement joins TRBV4-3 to TRBJ2-3, with 9 bases lining up with TRBD2. Trimming cost V 4 bases and J 5 bases; bases outside gene matches: 7. Germline-derived CDR1 and CDR2 are LGHNA and YSLEER. This CDR3 is built from 15 residues. In nucleotides, the CDR3 is TGCGCCAGCAGCCCGCGGACTAGCGAGAGAGATACGCAGTATTTT. Translated, it gives CASSPRTSERDTQYF.

The chain employs TRBV28 and TRBJ1-1; unclear D gene. CDR1 MDHEN and CDR2 SYDVKM come from the germline V gene. The ends were cut back, 6 bases at V and 0 bases at J, with 11 bases in the middle. The CDR3 sequence is 14 residues long. CDR3 sequence reads: CASSPLVMNTEAFF. The DNA of the CDR3 is TGTGCCAGCAGCCCGCTTGTTATGAACACTGAAGCTTTCTTT.

V usage is TRBV19 and J usage is TRBJ1-4; no clear D. The CDR3 consists of 12 residues. Per the germline V gene, CDR1 is LNHDA and CDR2 is SQIVND (reference sequence). With 9 bases removed from V and 6 bases from J, the gap between germline ends came to 11 bases. CDR3 DNA sequence: TGTGCCAGCGCCCTAGCGGATGAAAAACTGTTTTTT. It codes for CASALADEKLFF.

This CDR3 reads CASSGSDYDEQYF. The DNA of the CDR3 is TGTGCCAGCAGCGGTTCGGACTACGACGAGCAGTACTTC. The chain recombines TRBV9 with TRBJ2-7; D may be TRBD2 (6 bases). CDR1 is SGDLS and CDR2 is YYNGEE in the germline V gene. This CDR3 region has 13 residues. Deletions cut 3 bases from V and 5 bases from J, with 12 bases between.

V usage is TRBV4-3 and J usage is TRBJ2-2; 7 nucleotides match TRBD1. Germline-derived CDR1 and CDR2 are LGHNA and YSLEER. With 0 bases clipped from V and 1 base from J, the junction kept 8 bases outside the gene matches. There are 18 residues in the CDR3. The CDR3 is CASSQDAVQGLNTGELFF. In DNA form, the CDR3 reads TGCGCCAGCAGCCAAGATGCAGTACAGGGGTTGAACACCGGGGAGCTGTTTTTT.